Included here is one TCR beta chain sequence, with context. The sample comes from a study of T cell changes during pregnancy in multiple sclerosis. Clones were read by immunoSEQ multiplex PCR, and TCRdb kept only the in-frame ones, dropping some. The sample comprises tens of thousands of clones, 80% to 95% of which are singletons, and about 0.93% rests with the top ten. This TCR came from a female donor with multiple sclerosis, enrolled in a pregnancy study. Sequencing was performed on peripheral blood, taken in the first trimester of pregnancy.

CDR3 sequence (DNA): TGTGCCAGCAGTCCCCCACCAGGGACAGCCTACGAGCAGTACTTC. Encoded protein: CASSPPPGTAYEQYF. This sequence joins TRBV6-5 and TRBJ2-7, with 7 bases lining up with TRBD1. The CDR3 totals 15 residues. Per the germline V gene, CDR1 is MNHEY and CDR2 is SVGAGI. V gave up 5 bases and J gave up 2 bases; unmatched junction bases: 9.